The present TCR beta chain was sequenced within a study of cytomegalovirus exposure and HLA in healthy donors. As for the study in general: Out of 150 million to 200 million T cells, an earlier analysis found more than 95 million unique TCR beta sequences in total.

The PCR was carried out with 60 Vbeta primers and 13 Jbeta primers. Here immunoSEQ multiplex PCR was the method, and the copy in TCRdb shows in-frame clones only, minus some. Here the sample spans around 68,000 clones, roughly four fifths being singletons. V was pared by 2 bases and J by 2 bases, with 7 bases between. The CDR3 has 15 amino acids. Germline V lookup: CDR1 SEHNR, CDR2 FQNEAQ (reference sequence). The chain joins TRBV7-9 to TRBJ1-6; a possible D gene is TRBD1 (6 bases). The receptor's source is a woman in her 30s in good health and CMV-seropositive. The sample comprised PBMCs. CDR3 sequence (DNA): TGTGCCAGCAGCTTAAGGACAGCCTATAATTCACCCCTCCACTTT. Its translation is CASSLRTAYNSPLHF.